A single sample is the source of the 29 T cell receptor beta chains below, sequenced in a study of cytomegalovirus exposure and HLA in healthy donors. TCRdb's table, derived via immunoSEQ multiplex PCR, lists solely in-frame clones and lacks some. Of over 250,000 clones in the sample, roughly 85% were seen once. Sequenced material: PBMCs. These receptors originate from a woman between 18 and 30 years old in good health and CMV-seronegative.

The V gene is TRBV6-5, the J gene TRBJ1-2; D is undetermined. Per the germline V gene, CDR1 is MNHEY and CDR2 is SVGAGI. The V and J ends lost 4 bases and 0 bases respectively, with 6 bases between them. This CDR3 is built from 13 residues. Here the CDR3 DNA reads TGTGCCAGCAGTTTCACAGCTAACTATGGCTACACCTTC. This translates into CASSFTANYGYTF.

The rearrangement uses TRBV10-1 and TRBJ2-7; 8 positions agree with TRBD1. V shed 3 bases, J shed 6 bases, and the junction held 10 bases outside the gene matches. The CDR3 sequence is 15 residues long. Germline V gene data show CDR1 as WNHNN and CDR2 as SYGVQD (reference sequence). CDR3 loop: CASSDGQGMGGEQYF. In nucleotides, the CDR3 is TGCGCCAGCAGTGATGGACAGGGAATGGGTGGCGAGCAGTACTTC.

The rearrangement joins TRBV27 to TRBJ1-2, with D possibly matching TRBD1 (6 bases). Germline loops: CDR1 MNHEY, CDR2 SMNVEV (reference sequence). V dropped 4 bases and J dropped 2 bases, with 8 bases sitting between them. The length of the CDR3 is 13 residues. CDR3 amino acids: CASSYTGNYGYTF. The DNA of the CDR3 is TGTGCCAGCAGTTATACAGGGAACTATGGCTACACCTTC.

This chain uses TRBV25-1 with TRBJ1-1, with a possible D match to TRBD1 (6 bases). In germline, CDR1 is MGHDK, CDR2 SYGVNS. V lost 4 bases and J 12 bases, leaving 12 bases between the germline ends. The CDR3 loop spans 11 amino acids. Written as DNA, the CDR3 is TGTGCCAGCAGTGCGAATGGGGGCACTTTCTTT. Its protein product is CASSANGGTFF.

The CDR3 DNA reads TGTGCCAGCTCACCACCCAGACAGGGTTCCCCCTACGAGCAGTACTTC. This sequence encodes CASSPPRQGSPYEQYF. V and J are TRBV18 and TRBJ2-7; 7 nucleotides line up with TRBD1. Trimming cost V 0 bases and J 2 bases; bases outside gene matches: 7. This CDR3 comprises 16 residues. Germline V lookup: CDR1 KGHSH, CDR2 LQKENI. Filled out from reference TRBV18 and TRBJ2-7, the complete variable domain reads NAGVMQNPRHLVRRRGQEARLRCSPMKGHSHVYWYRQLPEEGLKFMVYLQKENIIDESGMPKERFSAEFPKEGPSILRIQQVVRGDSAAYFCASSPPRQGSPYEQYFGPGTRLTVT.

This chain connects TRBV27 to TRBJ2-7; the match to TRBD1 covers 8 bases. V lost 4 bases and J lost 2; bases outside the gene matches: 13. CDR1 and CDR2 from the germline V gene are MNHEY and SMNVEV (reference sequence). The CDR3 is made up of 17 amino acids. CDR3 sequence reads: CASSSPIFRDRTYEQYF. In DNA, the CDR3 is TGTGCCAGCAGTTCACCGATATTCCGGGACAGGACCTACGAGCAGTACTTC.

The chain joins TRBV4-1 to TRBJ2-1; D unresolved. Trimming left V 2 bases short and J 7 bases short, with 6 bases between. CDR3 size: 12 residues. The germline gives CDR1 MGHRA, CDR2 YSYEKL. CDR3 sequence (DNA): TGCGCCAGCAGCCAATTTACAAATGAGCAGTTCTTC. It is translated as CASSQFTNEQFF.

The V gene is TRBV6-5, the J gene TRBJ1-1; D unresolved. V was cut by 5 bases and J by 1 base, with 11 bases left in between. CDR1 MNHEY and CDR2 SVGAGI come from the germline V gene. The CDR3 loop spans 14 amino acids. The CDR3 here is CASSTDFWNTEAFF. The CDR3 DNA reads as TGTGCCAGCAGTACCGACTTCTGGAACACTGAAGCTTTCTTT.

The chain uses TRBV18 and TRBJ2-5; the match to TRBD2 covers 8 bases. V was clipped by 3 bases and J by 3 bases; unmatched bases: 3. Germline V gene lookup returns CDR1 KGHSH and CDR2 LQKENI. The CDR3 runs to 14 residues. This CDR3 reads CASSPGLVKETQYF. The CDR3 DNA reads TGTGCCAGCTCACCGGGACTAGTGAAAGAGACCCAGTACTTC.

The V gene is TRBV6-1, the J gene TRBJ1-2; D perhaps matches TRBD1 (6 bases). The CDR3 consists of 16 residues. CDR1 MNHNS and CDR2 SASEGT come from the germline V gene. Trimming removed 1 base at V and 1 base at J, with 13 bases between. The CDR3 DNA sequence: TGTGCCAGCAGTGAAGACCAGGGGATGTTTAACTATGGCTACACCTTC. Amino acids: CASSEDQGMFNYGYTF.

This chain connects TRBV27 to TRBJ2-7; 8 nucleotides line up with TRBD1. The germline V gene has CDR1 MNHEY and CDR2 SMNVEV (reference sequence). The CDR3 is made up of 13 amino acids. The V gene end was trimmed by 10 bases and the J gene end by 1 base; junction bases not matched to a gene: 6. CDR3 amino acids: CATHDRGSYEQYF. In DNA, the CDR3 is TGTGCCACCCACGACAGGGGATCCTACGAGCAGTACTTC.

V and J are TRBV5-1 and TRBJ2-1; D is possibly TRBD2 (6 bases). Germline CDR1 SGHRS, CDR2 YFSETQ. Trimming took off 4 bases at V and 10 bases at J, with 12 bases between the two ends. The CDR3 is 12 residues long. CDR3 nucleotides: TGCGCCAGCAGCCCTTTGGCGGGGGAGCAGTTCTTC. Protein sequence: CASSPLAGEQFF. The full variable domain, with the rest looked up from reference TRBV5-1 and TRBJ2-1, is KAGVTQTPRYLIKTRGQQVTLSCSPISGHRSVSWYQQTPGQGLQFLFEYFSETQRNKGNFPGRFSGRQFSNSRSEMNVSTLELGDSALYLCASSPLAGEQFFGPGTRLTVL.

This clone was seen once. The CDR3 loop is CASSLGTGGSGANVLTF. In DNA, the CDR3 is TGCGCCAGCAGCTTGGGGACAGGGGGCTCTGGGGCCAACGTCCTGACTTTC. The rearrangement uses TRBV5-1 and TRBJ2-6; 10 bases agree with TRBD1. With 0 bases clipped from V and 0 bases from J, the junction kept 0 bases outside the gene matches. In germline, CDR1 is SGHRS, CDR2 YFSETQ. The CDR3 contains 17 residues. Based on the CDR3 plus reference TRBV5-1 and TRBJ2-6, the full variable domain is KAGVTQTPRYLIKTRGQQVTLSCSPISGHRSVSWYQQTPGQGLQFLFEYFSETQRNKGNFPGRFSGRQFSNSRSEMNVSTLELGDSALYLCASSLGTGGSGANVLTFGAGSRLTVL.

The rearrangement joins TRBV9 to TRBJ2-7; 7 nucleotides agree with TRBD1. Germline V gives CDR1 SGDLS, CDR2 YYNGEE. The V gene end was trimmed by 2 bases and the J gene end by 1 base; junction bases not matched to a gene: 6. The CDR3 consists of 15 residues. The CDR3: CASSVGDSLSYEQYF. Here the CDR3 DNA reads TGTGCCAGCAGCGTGGGGGACAGCCTATCCTACGAGCAGTACTTC.

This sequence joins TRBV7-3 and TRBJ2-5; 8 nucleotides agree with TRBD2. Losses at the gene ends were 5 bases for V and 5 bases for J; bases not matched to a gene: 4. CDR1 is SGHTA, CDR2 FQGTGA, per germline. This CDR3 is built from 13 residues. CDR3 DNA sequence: TGTGCCAGCAGCCCACCGGGAGGGGAGACCCAGTACTTC. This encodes CASSPPGGETQYF.

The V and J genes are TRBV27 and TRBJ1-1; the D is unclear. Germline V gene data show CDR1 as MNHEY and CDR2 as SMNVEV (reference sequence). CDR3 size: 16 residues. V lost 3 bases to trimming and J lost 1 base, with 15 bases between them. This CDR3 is CASSLRVGRQNTEAFF. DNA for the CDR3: TGTGCCAGCAGTTTGAGAGTGGGCAGACAGAACACTGAAGCTTTCTTT.

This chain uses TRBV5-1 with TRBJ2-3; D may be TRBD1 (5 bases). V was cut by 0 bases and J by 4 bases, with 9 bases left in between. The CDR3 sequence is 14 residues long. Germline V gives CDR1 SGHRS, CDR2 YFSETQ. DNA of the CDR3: TGCGCCAGCAGCTTGGCAGGGATCGCAGATACGCAGTATTTT. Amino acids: CASSLAGIADTQYF.

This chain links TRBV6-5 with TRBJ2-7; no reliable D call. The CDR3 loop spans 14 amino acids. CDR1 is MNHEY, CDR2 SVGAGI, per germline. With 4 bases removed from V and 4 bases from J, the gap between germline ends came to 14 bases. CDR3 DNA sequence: TGTGCCAGCAGTTCCGATATTTCCGAGTACGAGCAGTACTTC. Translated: CASSSDISEYEQYF.

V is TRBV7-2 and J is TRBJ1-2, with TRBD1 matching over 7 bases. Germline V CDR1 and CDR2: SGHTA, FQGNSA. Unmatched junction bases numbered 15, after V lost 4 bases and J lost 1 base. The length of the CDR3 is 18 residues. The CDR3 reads CASSSLKGDRTNNYGYTF. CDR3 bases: TGTGCCAGCAGCTCCCTGAAAGGGGACAGAACAAATAACTATGGCTACACCTTC.

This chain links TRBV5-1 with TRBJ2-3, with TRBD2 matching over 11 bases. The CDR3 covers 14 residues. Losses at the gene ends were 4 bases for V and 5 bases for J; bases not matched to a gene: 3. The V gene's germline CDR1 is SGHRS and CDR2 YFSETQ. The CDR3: CASSRLAGRDTQYF. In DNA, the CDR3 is TGCGCCAGCAGCCGACTAGCGGGGAGAGATACGCAGTATTTT. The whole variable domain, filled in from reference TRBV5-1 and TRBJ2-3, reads KAGVTQTPRYLIKTRGQQVTLSCSPISGHRSVSWYQQTPGQGLQFLFEYFSETQRNKGNFPGRFSGRQFSNSRSEMNVSTLELGDSALYLCASSRLAGRDTQYFGPGTRLTVL.

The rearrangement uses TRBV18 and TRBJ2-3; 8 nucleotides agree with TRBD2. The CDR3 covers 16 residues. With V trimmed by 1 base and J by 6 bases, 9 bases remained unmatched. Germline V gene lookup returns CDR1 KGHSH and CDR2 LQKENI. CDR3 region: CASSPRAGGSGDTQYF. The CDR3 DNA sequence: TGTGCCAGCTCACCACGGGCGGGAGGATCAGGGGATACGCAGTATTTT. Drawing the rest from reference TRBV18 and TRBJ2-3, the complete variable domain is NAGVMQNPRHLVRRRGQEARLRCSPMKGHSHVYWYRQLPEEGLKFMVYLQKENIIDESGMPKERFSAEFPKEGPSILRIQQVVRGDSAAYFCASSPRAGGSGDTQYFGPGTRLTVL.

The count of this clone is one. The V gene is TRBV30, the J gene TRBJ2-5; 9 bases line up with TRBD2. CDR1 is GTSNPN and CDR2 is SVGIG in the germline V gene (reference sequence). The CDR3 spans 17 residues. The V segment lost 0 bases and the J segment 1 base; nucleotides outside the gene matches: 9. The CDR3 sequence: CAWSVTRTSDSQETQYF. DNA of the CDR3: TGTGCCTGGAGTGTAACGAGGACTAGCGACTCCCAAGAGACCCAGTACTTC.

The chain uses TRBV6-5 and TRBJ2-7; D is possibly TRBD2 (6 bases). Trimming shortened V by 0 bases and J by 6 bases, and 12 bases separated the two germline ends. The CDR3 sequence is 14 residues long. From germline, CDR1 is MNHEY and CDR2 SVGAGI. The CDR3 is CASSYSDFGGEQYF. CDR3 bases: TGTGCCAGCAGTTACTCTGATTTCGGGGGCGAGCAGTACTTC.

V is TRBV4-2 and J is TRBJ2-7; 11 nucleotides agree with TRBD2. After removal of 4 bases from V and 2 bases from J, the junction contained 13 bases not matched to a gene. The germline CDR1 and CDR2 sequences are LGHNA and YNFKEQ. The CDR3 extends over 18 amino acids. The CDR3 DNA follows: TGTGCCAGCAGCCGCGCATCTCCGACTAGCGGGACGCCCTACGAGCAGTACTTC. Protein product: CASSRASPTSGTPYEQYF.

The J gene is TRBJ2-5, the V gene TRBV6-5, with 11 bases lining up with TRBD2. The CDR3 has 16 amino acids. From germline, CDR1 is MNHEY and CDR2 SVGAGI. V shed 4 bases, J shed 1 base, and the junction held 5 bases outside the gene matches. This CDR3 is CASSLGLAAIQETQYF. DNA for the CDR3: TGTGCCAGCAGTTTGGGACTAGCGGCAATCCAAGAGACCCAGTACTTC.

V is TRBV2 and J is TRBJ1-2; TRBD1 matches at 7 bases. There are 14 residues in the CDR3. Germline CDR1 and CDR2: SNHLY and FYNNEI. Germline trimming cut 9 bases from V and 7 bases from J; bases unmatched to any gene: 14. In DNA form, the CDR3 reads TGTGCCAGTACAGGGGCCGCTACCGTCGGTGGCTACACCTTC. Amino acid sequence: CASTGAATVGGYTF.

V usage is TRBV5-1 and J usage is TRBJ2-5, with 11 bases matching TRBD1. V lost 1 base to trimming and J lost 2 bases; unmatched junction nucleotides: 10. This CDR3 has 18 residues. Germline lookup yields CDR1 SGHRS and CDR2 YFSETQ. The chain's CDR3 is CASSLRGQGARGQETQYF. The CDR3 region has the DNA TGCGCCAGCAGCTTGAGAGGACAGGGGGCGCGGGGACAAGAGACCCAGTACTTC.

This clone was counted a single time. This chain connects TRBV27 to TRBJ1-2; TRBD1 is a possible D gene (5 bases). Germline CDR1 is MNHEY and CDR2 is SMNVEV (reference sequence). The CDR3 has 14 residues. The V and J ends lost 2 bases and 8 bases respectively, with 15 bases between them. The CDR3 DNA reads TGTGCCAGCAGTTTAGATCGGGGGACTGGGGGCTACACCTTC. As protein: CASSLDRGTGGYTF.

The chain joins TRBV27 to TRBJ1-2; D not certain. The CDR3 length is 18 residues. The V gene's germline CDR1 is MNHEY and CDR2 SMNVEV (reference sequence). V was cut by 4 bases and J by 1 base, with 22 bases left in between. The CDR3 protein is CASSSRPARSLHNYGYTF. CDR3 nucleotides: TGTGCCAGCAGTTCTAGACCCGCACGAAGTCTACATAACTATGGCTACACCTTC.